Below, 16 T cell receptor beta chains from the same sample are listed, as sequenced in a study of cytomegalovirus exposure and HLA in healthy donors. The PCR was carried out with 60 Vbeta primers and 13 Jbeta primers. The repertoire was sequenced with immunoSEQ multiplex PCR; TCRdb's copy has only in-frame clones and lacks some. The sample's table shows 70,000 to 80,000 clones. The sequenced sample was PBMCs. Source of these receptors: a man aged 35 to 55 in good health and CMV-seronegative.

The rearrangement links TRBV6-1 to TRBJ1-6; no reliable D call. The CDR3 spans 14 residues. Per the germline V gene, CDR1 is MNHNS and CDR2 is SASEGT. V lost 5 bases to trimming and J lost 5 bases, with 10 bases between them. CDR3: CASSITAHNSPLHF. The CDR3 nucleotides read TGTGCCAGCAGTATAACAGCCCATAATTCACCCCTCCACTTT.

This chain links TRBV19 with TRBJ1-1, with D possibly TRBD1 on 5 matching bases. Germline V lookup: CDR1 LNHDA, CDR2 SQIVND (reference sequence). Trimming pared 4 bases from V and 1 base from J, leaving 13 bases between. This CDR3 contains 15 residues. For the CDR3, the DNA is TGTGCCAGTAGTACACAGGAGGGAGGGAACACTGAAGCTTTCTTT. Its translation: CASSTQEGGNTEAFF.

The chain employs TRBV6-6 and TRBJ2-3, with D uncertain. Germline V lookup: CDR1 MNHNY, CDR2 SVGAGI (reference sequence). Between the trimmed V and J ends, which lost 2 bases and 4 bases, there was a span of 7 bases. CDR3 length equals 13 residues. The CDR3 loop is CASSYGVSDTQYF. In DNA, the CDR3 is TGTGCCAGCAGTTACGGAGTTTCAGATACGCAGTATTTT.

V and J are TRBV6-1 and TRBJ2-7, with D possibly TRBD2 on 6 matching bases. The CDR3 has 14 residues. V was pared by 5 bases and J by 2 bases, with 13 bases between. Germline V lookup: CDR1 MNHNS, CDR2 SASEGT. The CDR3 nucleotides are TGTGCCAGCAGTTCGGGCGGGGAGGCCTACGAGCAGTACTTC. Amino acid sequence: CASSSGGEAYEQYF.

The chain joins TRBV30 to TRBJ1-5; 8 bases match TRBD1. V shed 5 bases and J 9 bases; nucleotides not matched to a gene: 12. CDR3 length: 14 residues. Germline CDR1 reads GTSNPN; CDR2 reads SVGIG (reference sequence). CDR3 sequence reads: CAWGDRSEGRPQHF. The DNA of the CDR3 is TGTGCCTGGGGGGACAGGTCGGAAGGTCGGCCCCAGCATTTT.

The chain carries TRBV4-2 and TRBJ2-7, with 10 bases aligning to TRBD2. The CDR3 totals 17 residues. Germline CDR1 is LGHNA and CDR2 is YNFKEQ. Trimming at V came to 1 base and at J to 0 bases, leaving 6 bases not matched to a gene. CDR3 sequence (DNA): TGTGCCAGCAGCCAAGCTAGCGGGGGCCGAAGCTCCTACGAGCAGTACTTC. Its translation is CASSQASGGRSSYEQYF.

V gene TRBV30 combines with J gene TRBJ2-5, with D tentatively TRBD2 (5 bases). CDR1 GTSNPN and CDR2 SVGIG come from the germline V gene (reference sequence). This CDR3 is built from 13 residues. The V and J ends lost 0 bases and 5 bases respectively, with 10 bases between them. CDR3 DNA: TGTGCCTGGAGTGTACTAGGGTTGGAGACCCAGTACTTC. Its translation: CAWSVLGLETQYF.

In nucleotides, the CDR3 is TGTGCCAGCAGCCCCTTTTACCATTCGGGCACAGATACGCAGTATTTT. Amino acid sequence: CASSPFYHSGTDTQYF. The gene calls are TRBV7-6 and TRBJ2-3; D gene unclear. Trimming left V 5 bases short and J 1 base short, with 16 bases between. The length of the CDR3 is 16 residues. Germline V gene data show CDR1 as SGHVS and CDR2 as FNYEAQ.

J is TRBJ1-4 and V is TRBV4-1; D ambiguous. Trimming cost V 1 base and J 8 bases, with 11 bases left between them. The CDR3 contains 14 residues. Germline V gene lookup returns CDR1 MGHRA and CDR2 YSYEKL. The CDR3 DNA reads as TGCGCCAGCAGCCAAGCGGCCACCGGGGAAAAACTGTTTTTT. Amino acid sequence: CASSQAATGEKLFF.

This clone is labeled medium-sized based on frequency. V usage is TRBV7-2 and J usage is TRBJ2-7, with D perhaps TRBD2 (5 bases). The CDR3 runs to 13 residues. With 5 bases removed from V and 3 bases from J, the gap between germline ends came to 11 bases. Germline CDR1 and CDR2: SGHTA and FQGNSA. The CDR3 coding sequence is TGTGCCAGCAGCCCAGACGGGAACTACGAGCAGTACTTC. This translates into CASSPDGNYEQYF.

This chain connects TRBV5-1 to TRBJ2-7; TRBD1 aligns across 7 bases. The CDR3 is made up of 15 amino acids. The trim removed 6 bases at V and 4 bases at J, leaving 13 bases unmatched. The germline V gene has CDR1 SGHRS and CDR2 YFSETQ. The chain's CDR3 is CASTASRDSSYEQYF. DNA of the CDR3: TGCGCCAGCACTGCATCCCGGGACAGTAGTTACGAGCAGTACTTC.

A note on this clone: The junction shows a germline mismatch at one end, possibly a read error. As DNA, the CDR3 is TGTGCCAGCAGCGCGGGTCAGTCTCCAGCCCCACGCTTT. This gives the protein CASSAGQSPAPRF. The chain combines TRBV2 with TRBJ1-4; no clear D. Per the germline V gene, CDR1 is SNHLY and CDR2 is FYNNEI. CDR3 length: 13 residues.

This chain uses TRBV19 with TRBJ1-5; TRBD1 might be the D (5 bases). Trimming cost V 7 bases and J 5 bases, with 21 bases left between them. The CDR3 is made up of 16 amino acids. The germline V gene has CDR1 LNHDA and CDR2 SQIVND (reference sequence). The CDR3 is CASTLPGLRRDQPQHF. The CDR3, as DNA: TGTGCCAGTACTCTCCCGGGACTACGGAGGGATCAGCCCCAGCATTTT. Full variable domain (outside the CDR3, taken from reference TRBV19 and TRBJ1-5): DGGITQSPKYLFRKEGQNVTLSCEQNLNHDAMYWYRQDPGQGLRLIYYSQIVNDFQKGDIAEGYSVSREKKESFPLTVTSAQKNPTAFYLCASTLPGLRRDQPQHFGDGTRLSIL.

The CDR3 here is CASSLWTGGAWEQFF. Here the CDR3 DNA reads TGTGCCAGCAGTCTTTGGACAGGGGGCGCTTGGGAGCAGTTCTTC. This chain connects TRBV6-6 to TRBJ2-1; 11 nucleotides align to TRBD1. Trimming took 5 bases from V and 10 from J; bases not matched to a gene: 10. Germline V gives CDR1 MNHNY, CDR2 SVGAGI (reference sequence). The CDR3 runs 15 residues.

This rearrangement joins TRBV11-2 to TRBJ2-3; 9 bases map to TRBD2. J gave up 6 bases and V 0 bases, and 7 bases lay outside the gene matches. The CDR3 consists of 16 residues. The germline gives CDR1 SGHAT, CDR2 FQNNGV. The CDR3 sequence: CASSLEGGGADDTQYF. The CDR3 bases are TGTGCCAGCAGCTTAGAAGGCGGGGGGGCGGATGATACGCAGTATTTT.

The genes are TRBV2 and TRBJ1-2; 7 bases are shared with TRBD1. V lost 3 bases to trimming and J lost 4 bases; unmatched junction nucleotides: 2. Germline CDR1 SNHLY, CDR2 FYNNEI. The CDR3 contains 13 residues. The CDR3 coding sequence is TGTGCCAGCAGTGACCGGGACAGCTATGGCTACACCTTC. Protein: CASSDRDSYGYTF.